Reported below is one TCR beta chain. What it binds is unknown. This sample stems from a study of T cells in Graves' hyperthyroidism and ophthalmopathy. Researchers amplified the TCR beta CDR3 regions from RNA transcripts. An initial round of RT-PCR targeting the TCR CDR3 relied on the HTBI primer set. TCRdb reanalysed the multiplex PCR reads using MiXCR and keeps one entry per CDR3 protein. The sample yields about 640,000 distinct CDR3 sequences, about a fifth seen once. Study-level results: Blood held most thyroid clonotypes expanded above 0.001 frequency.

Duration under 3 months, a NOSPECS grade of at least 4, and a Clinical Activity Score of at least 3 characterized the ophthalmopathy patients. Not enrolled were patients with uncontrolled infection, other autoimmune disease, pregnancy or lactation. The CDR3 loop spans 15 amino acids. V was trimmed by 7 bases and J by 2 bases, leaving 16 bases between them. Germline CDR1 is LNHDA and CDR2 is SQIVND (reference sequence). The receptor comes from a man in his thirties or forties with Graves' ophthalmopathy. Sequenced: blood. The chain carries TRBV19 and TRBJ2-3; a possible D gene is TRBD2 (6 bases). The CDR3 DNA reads TGTGCCAGTACCACAGCGGGCCGGATCACAGATACGCAGTATTTT. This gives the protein CASTTAGRITDTQYF. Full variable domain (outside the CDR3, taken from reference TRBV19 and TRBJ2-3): DGGITQSPKYLFRKEGQNVTLSCEQNLNHDAMYWYRQDPGQGLRLIYYSQIVNDFQKGDIAEGYSVSREKKESFPLTVTSAQKNPTAFYLCASTTAGRITDTQYFGPGTRLTVL.